The 4 T cell receptor beta chains below all came from one sample that was sequenced in a study of blood T cell repertoires in COVID-19. Sequenced by immunoSEQ multiplex PCR; TCRdb stores in-frame clones only, minus some. The sample lists about 95,000 clones, roughly 80% occurring once. Sequencing used peripheral blood. The receptors come from a man older than 75 with active or convalescent COVID-19.

Only a few counts were recorded for this clone. The V call is TRBV7-9, the J call TRBJ1-2; D gene uncertain. This CDR3 has 13 residues. CDR1 SEHNR and CDR2 FQNEAQ come from the germline V gene (reference sequence). The V end was cut by 2 bases, the J end by 7 bases, with 11 bases between. The CDR3 DNA is TGTGCCAGCAGCTTAAACCAGGCCCCTGGCTACACCTTC. Amino acids: CASSLNQAPGYTF.

The genes are TRBV5-4 and TRBJ1-2; no definite D call. The CDR3 loop spans 14 amino acids. Germline V gene sequence: CDR1 SGHNT, CDR2 YYREEE (reference sequence). V gave up 2 bases and J gave up 7 bases, with 15 bases separating them. The CDR3 region has the DNA TGTGCCAGCAGCTTCCCGGGGAGGGCGGCTGGCTACACCTTC. This encodes CASSFPGRAAGYTF.

Here the CDR3 reads CASSDVVAGARRGETQYF. The CDR3 DNA is TGCGCCAGCAGTGACGTAGTAGCGGGGGCCCGAAGGGGGGAGACCCAGTACTTC. The rearrangement links TRBV10-2 to TRBJ2-5; TRBD2 matches at 9 bases. Germline V CDR1 and CDR2: WSHSY, SAAADI. The CDR3 totals 18 residues. Trimming cost V 3 bases and J 5 bases; bases outside gene matches: 16.

The rearrangement uses TRBV6-2 or TRBV6-3 and TRBJ1-2, with TRBD1 matching over 9 bases. The CDR3 has 14 amino acids. V was pared by 5 bases and J by 4 bases, with 5 bases of the junction left unmatched. CDR1 is MNHEY and CDR2 is SVGEGT in the germline V gene. The chain's CDR3 is CASSRTGEGYGYTF. The CDR3 DNA sequence: TGTGCCAGCAGTCGGACAGGGGAAGGCTATGGCTACACCTTC.